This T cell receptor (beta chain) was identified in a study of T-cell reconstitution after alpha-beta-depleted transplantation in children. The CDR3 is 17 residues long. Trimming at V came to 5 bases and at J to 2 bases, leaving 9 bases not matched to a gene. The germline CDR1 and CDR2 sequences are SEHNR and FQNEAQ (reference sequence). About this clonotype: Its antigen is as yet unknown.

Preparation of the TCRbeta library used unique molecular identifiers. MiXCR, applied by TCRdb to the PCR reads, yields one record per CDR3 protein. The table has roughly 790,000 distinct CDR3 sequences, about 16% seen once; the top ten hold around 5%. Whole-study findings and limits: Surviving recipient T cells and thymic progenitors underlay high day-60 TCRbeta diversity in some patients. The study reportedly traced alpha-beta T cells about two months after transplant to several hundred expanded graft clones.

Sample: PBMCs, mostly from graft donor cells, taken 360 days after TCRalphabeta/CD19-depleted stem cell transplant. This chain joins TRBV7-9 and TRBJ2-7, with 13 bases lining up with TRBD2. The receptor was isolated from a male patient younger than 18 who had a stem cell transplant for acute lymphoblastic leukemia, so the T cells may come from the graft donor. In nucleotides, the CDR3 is TGTGCCAGCAGCGCCCGACTAGCGGGAGGACCTACCTACGAGCAGTACTTC. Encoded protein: CASSARLAGGPTYEQYF.